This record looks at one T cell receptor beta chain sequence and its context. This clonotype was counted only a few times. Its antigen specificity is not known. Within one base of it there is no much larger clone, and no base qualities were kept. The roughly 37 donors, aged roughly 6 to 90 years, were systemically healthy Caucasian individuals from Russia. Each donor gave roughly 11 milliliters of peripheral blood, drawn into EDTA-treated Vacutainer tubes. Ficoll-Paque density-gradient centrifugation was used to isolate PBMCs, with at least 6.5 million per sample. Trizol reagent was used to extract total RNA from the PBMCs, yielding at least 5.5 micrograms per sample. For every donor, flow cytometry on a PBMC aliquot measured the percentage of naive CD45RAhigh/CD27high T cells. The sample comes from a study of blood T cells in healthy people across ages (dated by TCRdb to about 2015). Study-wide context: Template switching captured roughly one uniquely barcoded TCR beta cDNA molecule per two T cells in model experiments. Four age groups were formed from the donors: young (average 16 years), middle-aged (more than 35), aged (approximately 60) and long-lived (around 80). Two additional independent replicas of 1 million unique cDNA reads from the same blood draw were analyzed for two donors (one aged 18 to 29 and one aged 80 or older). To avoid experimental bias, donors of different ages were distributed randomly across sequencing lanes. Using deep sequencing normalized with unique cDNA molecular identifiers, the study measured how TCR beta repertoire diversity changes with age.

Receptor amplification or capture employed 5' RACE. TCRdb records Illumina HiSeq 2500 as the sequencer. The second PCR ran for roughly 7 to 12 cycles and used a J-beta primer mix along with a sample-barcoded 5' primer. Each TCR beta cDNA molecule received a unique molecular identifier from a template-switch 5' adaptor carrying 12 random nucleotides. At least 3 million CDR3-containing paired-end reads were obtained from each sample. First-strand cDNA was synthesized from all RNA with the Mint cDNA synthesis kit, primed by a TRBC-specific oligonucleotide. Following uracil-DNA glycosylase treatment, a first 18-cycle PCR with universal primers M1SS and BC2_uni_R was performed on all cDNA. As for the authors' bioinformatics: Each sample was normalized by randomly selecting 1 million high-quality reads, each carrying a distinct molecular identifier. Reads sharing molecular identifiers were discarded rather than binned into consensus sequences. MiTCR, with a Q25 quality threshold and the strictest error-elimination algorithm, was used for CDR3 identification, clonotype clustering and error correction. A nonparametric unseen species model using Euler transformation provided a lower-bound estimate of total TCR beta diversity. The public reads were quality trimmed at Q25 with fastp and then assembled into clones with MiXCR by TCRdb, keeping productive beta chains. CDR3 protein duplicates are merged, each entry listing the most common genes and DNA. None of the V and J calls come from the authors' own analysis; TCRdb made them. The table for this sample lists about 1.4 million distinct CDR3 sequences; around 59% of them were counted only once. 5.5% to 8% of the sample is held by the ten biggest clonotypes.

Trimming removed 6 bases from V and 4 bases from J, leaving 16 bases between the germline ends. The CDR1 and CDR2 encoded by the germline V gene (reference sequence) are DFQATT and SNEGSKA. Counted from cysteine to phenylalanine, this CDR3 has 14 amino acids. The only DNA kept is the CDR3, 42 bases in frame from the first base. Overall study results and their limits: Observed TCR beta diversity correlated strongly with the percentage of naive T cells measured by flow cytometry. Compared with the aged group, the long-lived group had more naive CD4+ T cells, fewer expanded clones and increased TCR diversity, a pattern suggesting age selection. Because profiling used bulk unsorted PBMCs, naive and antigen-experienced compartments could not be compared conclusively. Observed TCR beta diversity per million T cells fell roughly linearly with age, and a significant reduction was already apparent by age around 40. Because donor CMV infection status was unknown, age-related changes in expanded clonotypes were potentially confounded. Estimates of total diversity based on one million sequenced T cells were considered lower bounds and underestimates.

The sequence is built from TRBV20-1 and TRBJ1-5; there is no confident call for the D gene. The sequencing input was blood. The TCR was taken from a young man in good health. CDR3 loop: CSASGSSSNQPQHF. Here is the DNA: TGCAGTGCGTCTGGTAGTTCCTCTAATCAGCCCCAGCATTTT.